This T cell receptor (beta chain) stems from a study of PD-L1 blockade in urothelial cancer. Across the whole study: About 90% of the 29 patients were men whose urothelial cancer was bladder-origin. Each blood sample yielded a median of roughly 150,000 T cells. As for prior chemotherapy regimens, patients had received 0 to 3. Analyses were performed on blood at 3 weeks after treatment start (the second dose) and at 6 weeks.

Clones were read by immunoSEQ multiplex PCR, and TCRdb kept only the in-frame ones, dropping some. The profile shows 40,000 to 55,000 clones, about 90% of them singletons. The CDR3 sequence is 14 residues long. The germline CDR1 and CDR2 sequences are SGHAT and FQNNGV. V lost 5 bases to trimming and J lost 4 bases, with 14 bases between them. Time point reported: peripheral blood 6 weeks after treatment start. The sequencing here drew on PBMCs, taken around atezolizumab (anti-PD-L1) treatment. This TCR was recovered from a man between 65 and 79 years old with urothelial cancer. The chain uses TRBV11-2 and TRBJ1-2, with D unresolved. The CDR3 loop reads CASSQPAGGYGYTF. The CDR3 DNA reads TGTGCCAGCAGCCAGCCGGCGGGTGGCTATGGCTACACCTTC.